The T cell receptor beta chain under discussion was sequenced for a study of shared clonotypes between healthy human individuals. As for the study in general: CD4 naive and memory got three plates each, CD8 naive two, CD8 memory one.

The V and J ends lost 7 bases and 7 bases respectively, with 13 bases between them. Germline V gene lookup returns CDR1 MDHEN and CDR2 SYDVKM. The CDR3 length is 12 residues. A note on this clone: Its specificity is not known.

General study findings and limits: The authors sampled blood alone, and tissue repertoires likely differ.

The test was conducted at deep level. Generated by immunoSEQ multiplex PCR, the TCRdb table keeps only in-frame clones and is missing some. The sample shows some 660,000 clones, around three quarters of them seen only once. The sample taken for sequencing was memory CD4+ T cells sorted from blood. The subset denotes: CD45RA-negative fraction. The genes are TRBV28 and TRBJ1-2, with TRBD1 as a possible D gene (5 bases). The receptor comes from a woman younger than 45 in good health. CDR3 loop: CASNTQGGGYTF. The CDR3 DNA follows: TGTGCCAGCAACACCCAGGGCGGTGGCTACACCTTC.